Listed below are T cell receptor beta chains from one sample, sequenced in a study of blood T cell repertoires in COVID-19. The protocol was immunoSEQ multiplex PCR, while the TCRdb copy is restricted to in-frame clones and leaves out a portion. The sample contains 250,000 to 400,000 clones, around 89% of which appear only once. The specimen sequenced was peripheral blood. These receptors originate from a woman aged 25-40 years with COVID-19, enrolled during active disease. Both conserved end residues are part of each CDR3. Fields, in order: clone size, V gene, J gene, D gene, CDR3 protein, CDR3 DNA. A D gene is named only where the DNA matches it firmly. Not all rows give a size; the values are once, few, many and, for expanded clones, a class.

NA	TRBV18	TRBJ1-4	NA	CASSPGVNEKLFF	TGTGCCAGCTCCCCCGGGGTGAATGAAAAACTGTTTTTT
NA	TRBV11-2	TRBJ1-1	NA	CASSGLEAFF	TGTGCCAGCTCAGGGCTTGAAGCTTTCTTT
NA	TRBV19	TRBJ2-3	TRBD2	CASTTAQAGGGTDTQYF	TGTGCCAGTACCACCGCACAAGCGGGGGGAGGCACAGATACGCAGTATTTT
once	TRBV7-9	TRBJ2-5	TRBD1	CASSPGTGGETQYF	TGTGCCAGCAGCCCCGGGACAGGAGGAGAGACCCAGTACTTC
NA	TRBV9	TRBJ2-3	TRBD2	CASSPKLAGAADTQYF	TGTGCCAGCAGCCCAAAACTAGCGGGGGCGGCAGATACGCAGTATTTT
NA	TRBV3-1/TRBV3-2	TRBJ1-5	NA	CASSHRQELWPQHF	TGTGCCAGCAGCCACCGACAAGAGCTGTGGCCCCAGCATTTT
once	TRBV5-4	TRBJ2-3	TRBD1	CASSAGTASTDTQYF	TGTGCCAGCAGCGCCGGGACAGCTAGCACAGATACGCAGTATTTT
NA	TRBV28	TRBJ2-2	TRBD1	CASRHRGTGELFF	TGTGCCAGCCGACACAGGGGGACCGGGGAGCTGTTTTTT
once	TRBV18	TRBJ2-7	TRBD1	CASSGLGQGKSYEQYF	TGTGCCAGCTCAGGACTGGGACAGGGCAAATCCTACGAGCAGTACTTC
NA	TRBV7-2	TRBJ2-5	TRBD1	CASSFMGQAETQYF	TGTGCCAGCAGCTTTATGGGACAGGCAGAGACCCAGTACTTC
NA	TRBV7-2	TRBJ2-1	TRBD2	CASSLLAGGLYNEQFF	TGTGCCAGCAGCTTATTAGCGGGGGGACTCTACAATGAGCAGTTCTTC
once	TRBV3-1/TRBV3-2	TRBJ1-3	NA	CASSQDGGGVSGNTIYF	TGTGCCAGCAGCCAAGATGGGGGGGGCGTCTCTGGAAACACCATATATTTT
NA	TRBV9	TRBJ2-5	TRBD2	CASSVGGGGASETQYF	TGTGCCAGCAGCGTAGGTGGCGGGGGGGCCTCAGAGACCCAGTACTTC
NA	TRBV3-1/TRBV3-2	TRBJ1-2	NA	CASSQGASLYGYTF	TGTGCCAGCAGCCAAGGGGCTTCTCTCTATGGCTACACCTTC
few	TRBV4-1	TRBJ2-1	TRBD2	CASSQSLAGGYNEQFF	TGCGCCAGCAGCCAGTCCCTAGCGGGGGGTTACAATGAGCAGTTCTTC
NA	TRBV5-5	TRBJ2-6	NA	CASSPREGANVLTF	TGTGCCAGCAGCCCCCGGGAAGGGGCCAACGTCCTGACTTTC
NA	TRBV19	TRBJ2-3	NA	CASSITQGLTDTQYF	TGTGCCAGTAGTATTACCCAGGGGCTCACAGATACGCAGTATTTT
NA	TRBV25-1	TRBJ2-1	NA	CASSLFDEQFF	TGTGCCAGCAGTTTATTCGATGAGCAGTTCTTC
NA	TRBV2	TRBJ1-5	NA	CASSPTSSNQPQHF	TGTGCCAGCAGCCCCACATCAAGCAATCAGCCCCAGCATTTT
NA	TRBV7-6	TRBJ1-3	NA	CASSLDPRISGNTIYF	TGTGCCAGCAGCCTAGACCCCAGGATCTCTGGAAACACCATATATTTT
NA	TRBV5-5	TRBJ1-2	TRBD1	CASSVEDRDPFRYGYTF	TGTGCCAGCAGCGTAGAGGACAGGGACCCCTTTAGGTATGGCTACACCTTC
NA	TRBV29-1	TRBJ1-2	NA	CSVESGTNYGYTF	TGCAGCGTTGAATCGGGGACTAACTATGGCTACACCTTC
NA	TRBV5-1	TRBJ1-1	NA	CASSLTGEAFF	TGCGCCAGCAGCTTAACGGGTGAAGCTTTCTTT
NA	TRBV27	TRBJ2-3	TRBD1	CASSSPQDRGDTDTQYF	TGTGCCAGCAGTTCCCCTCAGGACAGGGGGGACACAGATACGCAGTATTTT
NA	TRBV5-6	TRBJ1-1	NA	CASSRVFENTEAFF	TGTGCCAGCAGCCGGGTCTTTGAGAACACTGAAGCTTTCTTT
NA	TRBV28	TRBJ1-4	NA	CASVPGGRANEKLFF	TGTGCCAGTGTCCCGGGGGGGAGGGCTAATGAAAAACTGTTTTTT